The sequence of this T cell receptor beta chain was determined in a study of shared clonotypes between healthy human individuals. Overall study findings and caveats: Inspection by rarefaction showed sorted-subset sequencing to be incomplete despite large depth.

V was clipped by 0 bases and J by 7 bases, with 9 bases between them. This CDR3 has 14 residues. CDR1 SGHAT and CDR2 FQNNGV come from the germline V gene. Notes on this clone: What it binds is not known.

Sequencing was performed with immunoSEQ multiplex PCR; in TCRdb, only in-frame clones are kept and a portion is missing. The data show under 350,000 clones, 87% seen once. The genes are TRBV11-2 and TRBJ1-4, with a tentative D call TRBD1 (5 bases). This clonotype originated in a man in his late teens or twenties in good health. The sequenced sample was memory CD8+ T cells sorted from blood. Subset given: CD45RO+ cells pooled with CCR7-negative TemRA cells. The CDR3 region has the DNA TGTGCCAGCAGCTTAGATGGGGGTACTGAAAAACTGTTTTTT. As protein: CASSLDGGTEKLFF.